This record covers a single T cell receptor beta chain. The sample is drawn from a study of blood T cell repertoires in COVID-19. Produced via immunoSEQ multiplex PCR; TCRdb's table is partial and in-frame only. The sample includes about 36,000 clones, roughly 84% seen only once; the top ten take around 1.6%. CDR3 length: 15 residues. Germline assignment: CDR1 MDHEN and CDR2 SYDVKM. Trimming took off 3 bases at V and 0 bases at J, with 12 bases between the two ends. The origin of this receptor is a man in his sixties with COVID-19, enrolled during active disease. The sample taken for sequencing was peripheral blood. The chain joins TRBV28 to TRBJ2-7, with D maybe TRBD1 (5 bases). CDR3 sequence (DNA): TGTGCCAGCAGTTTGGGTGGGGCCGTCTCCTACGAGCAGTACTTC. Its protein product is CASSLGGAVSYEQYF.